The sequence of this TCR beta chain was determined in a study of blood T cell repertoires in COVID-19. Overall study context: Spain, Italy and the United States supplied samples that represented acute and convalescent COVID-19. T cells, B-cell-depleted T cells, or PBMCs provided the cDNA or gDNA that served as material.

The CDR3 totals 14 residues. The germline CDR1 and CDR2 sequences are SGHRS and YFSETQ. Trimming removed 5 bases at V and 12 bases at J, with 21 bases between. As processed by the authors: Amplification of reference gene primers provided the estimated nucleated cell counts. Method: immunoSEQ multiplex PCR; TCRdb's copy keeps in-frame clones and lacks some. That table is the source of V, J and clone size, and D and trimming were worked out from the DNA. The profile shows tens of thousands of clones, more than 75% of them singletons. Sequencing was done on a sample of peripheral blood. V is TRBV5-1 and J is TRBJ2-1, with D perhaps TRBD2 (7 bases). This sequence was found in a woman of 80 years or more with acute or convalescent COVID-19. CDR3 loop: CASRRLAEGDWQFF. The CDR3 nucleotides read TGCGCCAGCAGGCGGCTAGCGGAGGGGGACTGGCAGTTCTTC.